The 30 T cell receptor beta chains below all came from one sample that was sequenced in a study of blood T cell repertoires in COVID-19. Some clones are missing from TCRdb's copy, which holds only in-frame ones; the method was immunoSEQ multiplex PCR. Seen here are 160,000 or so clones, around 91% observed once, and the top ten hold over 12%. Input material: peripheral blood. These receptors all stem from a woman aged 40 to 50 with acute or convalescent COVID-19.

The chain recombines TRBV4-1 with TRBJ2-4; D is possibly TRBD1 (6 bases). Trimming removed 1 base at V and 2 bases at J, with 15 bases between. The germline V gene encodes CDR1 MGHRA and CDR2 YSYEKL. The CDR3 length is 17 residues. CDR3 coding DNA: TGCGCCAGCAGCCAAGCTTTCGAGGGGACATCCAAAAACATTCAGTACTTC. Its translation is CASSQAFEGTSKNIQYF.

The chain joins TRBV3-1 (or the pseudogene TRBV3-2) to TRBJ1-5, with TRBD1 matching 9 bases. Germline V gene sequence: CDR1 LGHDT, CDR2 YNNKEL (reference sequence). The CDR3 runs to 16 residues. V shed 1 base, J shed 8 bases, and the junction held 9 bases outside the gene matches. The CDR3 here is CASSQGFTGGTEPQHF. The CDR3 region has the DNA TGTGCCAGCAGCCAAGGATTTACAGGGGGCACTGAGCCCCAGCATTTT.

The chain employs TRBV27 and TRBJ1-4; 7 bases agree with TRBD1. Losses at the gene ends were 3 bases for V and 11 bases for J; bases not matched to a gene: 15. CDR1 and CDR2 from the germline V gene are MNHEY and SMNVEV (reference sequence). The CDR3 covers 16 residues. The CDR3 region is CASSFAPGIDRAKLFF. In DNA, the CDR3 is TGTGCCAGCAGTTTTGCGCCGGGCATCGACAGGGCTAAACTGTTTTTT.

The chain combines TRBV7-3 with TRBJ2-6; D call uncertain. Germline V gives CDR1 SGHTA, CDR2 FQGTGA. Trimming shortened V by 6 bases and J by 0 bases, and 6 bases separated the two germline ends. This CDR3 has 14 residues. CDR3 amino acids: CASSQFSGANVLTF. The DNA of the CDR3 is TGTGCCAGCAGTCAATTCTCTGGGGCCAACGTCCTGACTTTC.

The chain uses TRBV9 and TRBJ1-2; TRBD1 matches 7 bases. The V and J ends lost 6 bases and 4 bases, in that order; junction bases with no gene match: 12. Per the germline V gene, CDR1 is SGDLS and CDR2 is YYNGEE. The CDR3 covers 15 residues. CDR3 coding DNA: TGTGCCAGCAACGCCATGACAGGGAAGGTCTATGGCTACACCTTC. Protein product: CASNAMTGKVYGYTF.

J is TRBJ1-5 and V is TRBV27, with D possibly being TRBD1 (6 bases). V lost 0 bases and J lost 2, with 8 bases in between. Germline values: CDR1 MNHEY, CDR2 SMNVEV (reference sequence). The CDR3 runs to 15 residues. The CDR3 loop is CASSLSGGGNQPQHF. CDR3 DNA sequence: TGTGCCAGCAGTTTATCAGGGGGAGGCAATCAGCCCCAGCATTTT.

This chain uses TRBV5-4 with TRBJ1-2, with D perhaps TRBD1 (6 bases). Looked up from germline, CDR1 is SGHNT and CDR2 is YYREEE (reference sequence). The V and J ends lost 4 bases and 3 bases respectively, with 13 bases between them. The CDR3 has 14 residues. The CDR3 is CASSVGGHDYGYTF. Here the CDR3 DNA reads TGTGCCAGCAGCGTGGGGGGGCATGACTATGGCTACACCTTC.

The chain employs TRBV6-1 and TRBJ2-4, with 8 bases identical to TRBD1. The V gene's germline CDR1 is MNHNS and CDR2 SASEGT. The CDR3 is 15 amino acids. J was trimmed by 9 bases and V by 3 bases; bases with no gene match: 10. This chain's CDR3 is CASSEQGAAQTIQYF. The CDR3 nucleotides read TGTGCCAGCAGTGAGCAGGGGGCGGCCCAAACCATTCAGTACTTC.

The J gene is TRBJ2-5, the V gene TRBV24-1; TRBD1 matches 7 bases. Trimming took 2 bases from V and 5 from J; bases not matched to a gene: 13. The CDR3 is 17 residues long. CDR1 and CDR2 from the germline V gene are KGHDR and SFDVKD. The DNA for the CDR3 is TGTGCCACCAGTGATTCCGGGTCGACAGGGCTCTTTGAGACCCAGTACTTC. Translating gives CATSDSGSTGLFETQYF.

The J gene is TRBJ2-2, the V gene TRBV30; 10 nucleotides match TRBD2. The CDR3 has 15 amino acids. Trimming at V came to 6 bases and at J to 4 bases, leaving 8 bases not matched to a gene. Germline V gene data show CDR1 as GTSNPN and CDR2 as SVGIG (reference sequence). CDR3 sequence (DNA): TGTGCCTGTAAAGCGGGAGGGCCGGGCACCGGGGAGCTGTTTTTT. Amino acid sequence: CACKAGGPGTGELFF.

The gene calls are TRBV29-1 and TRBJ2-2; TRBD1 might be the D (6 bases). CDR3 length: 15 amino acids. The V end was cut by 6 bases, the J end by 0 bases, with 14 bases between. The germline V gene encodes CDR1 SQVTM and CDR2 ANQGSEA. CDR3 sequence (DNA): TGCAGCGTGAACCGGGACACCTCGAACACCGGGGAGCTGTTTTTT. Protein product: CSVNRDTSNTGELFF.

The chain couples TRBV9 to TRBJ2-3; 7 nucleotides agree with TRBD2. The CDR3 length is 16 residues. The V and J ends lost 0 bases and 0 bases, in that order; junction bases with no gene match: 4. Germline V gene data show CDR1 as SGDLS and CDR2 as YYNGEE. CDR3 amino acids: CASSVGSSGSTDTQYF. Written as DNA, the CDR3 is TGTGCCAGCAGCGTAGGTTCTAGCGGTAGCACAGATACGCAGTATTTT.

The chain employs TRBV5-6 and TRBJ2-3; 9 bases line up with TRBD1. CDR1 and CDR2 from the germline V gene are SGHDT and YYEEEE. The V gene end was trimmed by 4 bases and the J gene end by 4 bases; junction bases not matched to a gene: 7. CDR3 size: 15 residues. DNA for the CDR3: TGTGCCAGCAGCCCGGGACAGGGCGTCCCAGATACGCAGTATTTT. Protein product: CASSPGQGVPDTQYF.

The gene calls are TRBV7-3 and TRBJ2-1; TRBD1 is a possible D gene (5 bases). The V end lost 6 bases, the J end lost 3 bases, and 9 bases lay between the germline ends. The CDR3 spans 13 residues. Germline CDR1 SGHTA, CDR2 FQGTGA. CDR3 coding DNA: TGTGCCAGCAGTCAGGACATCTACAATGAGCAGTTCTTC. Translated, it gives CASSQDIYNEQFF.

This clone has a single count. The genes are TRBV27 and TRBJ2-5, with 10 bases identical to TRBD2. The V gene end was trimmed by 0 bases and the J gene end by 5 bases; junction bases not matched to a gene: 3. Germline V gene sequence: CDR1 MNHEY, CDR2 SMNVEV (reference sequence). The CDR3 is 15 amino acids. In DNA form, the CDR3 reads TGTGCCAGCAGTTTATCCGGGACTAGCGCTGAGACCCAGTACTTC. This sequence encodes CASSLSGTSAETQYF.

V usage is TRBV20-1 and J usage is TRBJ2-1; 10 nucleotides agree with TRBD1. CDR3 size: 16 residues. The V and J ends lost 3 bases and 7 bases, in that order; junction bases with no gene match: 12. Germline CDR1 is DFQATT and CDR2 is SNEGSKA (reference sequence). As DNA, the CDR3 is TGCAGTGCTAGTGACCAGGGACAGGGGCTATTGAATGAGCAGTTCTTC. This encodes CSASDQGQGLLNEQFF.

This rearrangement joins TRBV5-1 to TRBJ1-3; D is uncertain. V lost 0 bases and J 0 bases, leaving 10 bases between the germline ends. The CDR3 is 16 residues long. Looked up from germline, CDR1 is SGHRS and CDR2 is YFSETQ. DNA of the CDR3: TGCGCCAGCAGCTTGGTGGCAGGATACTCTGGAAACACCATATATTTT. Its protein product is CASSLVAGYSGNTIYF.

This clone was seen a handful of times. This sequence joins TRBV28 and TRBJ1-3; D is possibly TRBD1 (6 bases). From germline, CDR1 is MDHEN and CDR2 SYDVKM. Between the trimmed V and J ends, which lost 6 bases and 3 bases, there was a span of 12 bases. The CDR3 length is 14 residues. The CDR3 region is CASSLQGFGNTIYF. The CDR3, as DNA: TGTGCCAGCAGCTTACAGGGTTTTGGAAACACCATATATTTT.

In this sample, this clone turned up once. The chain is built from TRBV20-1 and TRBJ2-1; TRBD2 matches 13 bases. Trimming removed 3 bases from V and 5 bases from J; junction bases left unmatched: 4. The CDR3 consists of 15 residues. Germline V CDR1 and CDR2: DFQATT, SNEGSKA (reference sequence). The CDR3: CSASRLAGGDNEQFF. Written as DNA, the CDR3 is TGCAGTGCTAGTCGACTAGCGGGAGGTGACAATGAGCAGTTCTTC.

The V call is TRBV11-3, the J call TRBJ1-3; no clear D. Trimming shortened V by 3 bases and J by 0 bases, and 9 bases separated the two germline ends. CDR1 and CDR2 (germline): SGHNT, YENEEA. The CDR3 is 15 residues long. CDR3 loop: CASSLPGGSGNTIYF. In DNA, the CDR3 is TGTGCCAGCAGCTTGCCAGGTGGCTCTGGAAACACCATATATTTT.

This clone was counted once. The chain carries TRBV6-5 and TRBJ2-7, with unresolved D. The CDR3 is 13 amino acids. Germline CDR1 is MNHEY and CDR2 is SVGAGI. The V end was cut by 4 bases, the J end by 9 bases, with 16 bases between. The CDR3 protein is CASSSSDLGVQYF. As DNA, the CDR3 is TGTGCCAGCAGTTCAAGTGATTTGGGCGTGCAGTACTTC.

This clone was recorded once. This chain links TRBV15 with TRBJ2-5, with D possibly matching TRBD1 (7 bases). Germline V CDR1 and CDR2: LNHNV, YYDKDF (reference sequence). V lost 4 bases and J 5 bases, leaving 14 bases between the germline ends. This CDR3 is built from 14 residues. In DNA, the CDR3 is TGTGCCACCAGCAACCGACAGGGACTGGAGACCCAGTACTTC. It translates to CATSNRQGLETQYF. The full variable domain, completed using reference TRBV15 and TRBJ2-5, is DAMVIQNPRYQVTQFGKPVTLSCSQTLNHNVMYWYQQKSSQAPKLLFHYYDKDFNNEADTPDNFQSRRPNTSFCFLDIRSPGLGDTAMYLCATSNRQGLETQYFGPGTRLLVL.

The chain links TRBV6-5 to TRBJ1-3, with D hard to call. CDR3 size: 13 residues. Germline loops: CDR1 MNHEY, CDR2 SVGAGI. With 6 bases removed from V and 1 base from J, the gap between germline ends came to 7 bases. CDR3 bases: TGTGCCAGCAGCGGGTATTCTGGAAACACCATATATTTT. Protein: CASSGYSGNTIYF.

CDR3 in DNA: TGTGCCAGTGAGATGGACAGACACACTGAAGCTTTCTTT. Amino acid sequence: CASEMDRHTEAFF. The genes are TRBV19 and TRBJ1-1, with D possibly TRBD1 on 6 matching bases. Germline V gene sequence: CDR1 LNHDA, CDR2 SQIVND (reference sequence). This CDR3 region has 13 residues. The V gene lost 8 bases and the J gene lost 3 bases, with 13 bases spanning the gap.

The chain employs TRBV23-1 and TRBJ2-1, with 10 bases that match TRBD2. TRBV23-1 is placed among ORFs of uncertain function. J was trimmed by 6 bases and V by 6 bases; bases with no gene match: 14. CDR3 length equals 17 residues. CDR3 loop: CASRPIPLAGVINEQFF. The CDR3 DNA is TGCGCCAGCAGACCAATCCCCCTAGCGGGGGTTATCAATGAGCAGTTCTTC.

Only one count was recorded for this clone. The chain uses TRBV28 and TRBJ1-4; 8 nucleotides align to TRBD1. This CDR3 region has 17 residues. The V segment lost 3 bases and the J segment 4 bases; nucleotides outside the gene matches: 10. Germline CDR1 MDHEN, CDR2 SYDVKM. CDR3 sequence reads: CASSLTRGRGSNEKLFF. The CDR3, as DNA: TGTGCCAGCAGTTTGACCAGGGGGCGGGGAAGTAATGAAAAACTGTTTTTT.

The chain couples TRBV10-2 to TRBJ1-5; 10 nucleotides match TRBD1. The CDR3 consists of 14 residues. With 8 bases clipped from V and 2 bases from J, the junction kept 3 bases outside the gene matches. Germline lookup yields CDR1 WSHSY and CDR2 SAAADI. CDR3 loop: CASGTGEGNQPQHF. The CDR3 DNA reads as TGCGCCAGCGGGACAGGGGAGGGCAATCAGCCCCAGCATTTT.

This rearrangement joins TRBV7-2 to TRBJ2-1, with TRBD2 matching over 9 bases. The CDR3 covers 17 residues. The V gene end was trimmed by 3 bases and the J gene end by 9 bases; junction bases not matched to a gene: 15. The germline gives CDR1 SGHTA, CDR2 FQGNSA. The CDR3 DNA reads as TGTGCCAGCAGCTTGAGAGCGGGGGGCTCATTAAGGAGTGAGCAGTTCTTC. It is translated as CASSLRAGGSLRSEQFF.

V gene TRBV12-3 or TRBV12-4 combines with J gene TRBJ1-1; D is undetermined. V was shortened by 2 bases and J by 6 bases, with 7 bases between the two germline ends. This CDR3 spans 12 amino acids. CDR3 residues: CASSLTLSEAFF. The CDR3 bases are TGTGCCAGCAGTTTAACTCTTTCTGAAGCTTTCTTT.

The chain joins TRBV29-1 to TRBJ1-4; 8 nucleotides line up with TRBD1. The junction had 4 bases not matched to a gene; V was cut back by 4 bases and J by 0 bases. The CDR3 consists of 15 residues. Per the germline V gene, CDR1 is SQVTM and CDR2 is ANQGSEA. The CDR3 loop is CSVGQGPSTNEKLFF. CDR3 in DNA: TGCAGCGTTGGACAGGGGCCATCAACTAATGAAAAACTGTTTTTT.